The entry that follows covers one T cell receptor (beta chain) sequence. This entry belongs to a study of control samples from healthy donors and cancer patients. Germline assignment: CDR1 LNHDA and CDR2 SQIVND (reference sequence). This CDR3 has 16 residues. Trimming pared 4 bases from V and 0 bases from J, leaving 14 bases between. Data came from immunoSEQ multiplex PCR; TCRdb stores just in-frame clones and leaves some out. Among roughly 40,000 clones listed, 70% to 90% were seen once. The sequenced material came from blood. The receptor's source is a man aged 60-69 years in good health. V is TRBV19 and J is TRBJ2-3; perhaps TRBD1 as D (6 bases). The CDR3 is CASSTRDTRSTDTQYF. The CDR3 coding sequence is TGTGCCAGTAGTACCCGGGACACCAGAAGCACAGATACGCAGTATTTT.